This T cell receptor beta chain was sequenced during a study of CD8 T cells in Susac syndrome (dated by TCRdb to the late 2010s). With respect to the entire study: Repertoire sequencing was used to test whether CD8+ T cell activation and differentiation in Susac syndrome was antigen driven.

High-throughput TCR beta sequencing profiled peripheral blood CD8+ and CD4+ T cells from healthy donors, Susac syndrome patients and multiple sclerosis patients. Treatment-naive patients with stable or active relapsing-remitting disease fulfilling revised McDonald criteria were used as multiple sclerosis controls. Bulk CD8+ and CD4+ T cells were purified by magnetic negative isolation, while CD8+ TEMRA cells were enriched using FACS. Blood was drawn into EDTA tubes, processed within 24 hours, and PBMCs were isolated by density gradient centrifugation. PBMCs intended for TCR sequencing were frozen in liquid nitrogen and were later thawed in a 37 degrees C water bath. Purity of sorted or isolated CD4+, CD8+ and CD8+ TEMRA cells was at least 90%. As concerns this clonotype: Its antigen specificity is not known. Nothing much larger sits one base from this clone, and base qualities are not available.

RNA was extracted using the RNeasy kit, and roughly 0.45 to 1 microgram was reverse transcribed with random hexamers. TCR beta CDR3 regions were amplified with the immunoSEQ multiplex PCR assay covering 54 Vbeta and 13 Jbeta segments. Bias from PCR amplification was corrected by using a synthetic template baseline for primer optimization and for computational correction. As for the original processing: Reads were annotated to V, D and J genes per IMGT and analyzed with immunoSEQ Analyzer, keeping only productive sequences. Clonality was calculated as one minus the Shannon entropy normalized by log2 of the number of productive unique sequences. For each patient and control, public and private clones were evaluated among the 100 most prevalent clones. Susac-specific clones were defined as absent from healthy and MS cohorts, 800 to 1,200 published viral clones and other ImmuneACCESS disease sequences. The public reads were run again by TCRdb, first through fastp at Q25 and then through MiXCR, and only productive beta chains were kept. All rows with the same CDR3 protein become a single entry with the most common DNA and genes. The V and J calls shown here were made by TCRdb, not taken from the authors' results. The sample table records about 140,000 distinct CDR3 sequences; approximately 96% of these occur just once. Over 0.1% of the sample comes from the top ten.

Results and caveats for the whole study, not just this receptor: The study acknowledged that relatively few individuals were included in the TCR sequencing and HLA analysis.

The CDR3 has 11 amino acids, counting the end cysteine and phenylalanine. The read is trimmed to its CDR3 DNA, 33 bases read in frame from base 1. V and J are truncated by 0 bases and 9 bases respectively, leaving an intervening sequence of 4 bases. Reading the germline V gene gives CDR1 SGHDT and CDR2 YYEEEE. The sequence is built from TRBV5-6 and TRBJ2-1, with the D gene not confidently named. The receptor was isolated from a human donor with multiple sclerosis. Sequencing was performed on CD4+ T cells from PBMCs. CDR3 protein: CASSLAVEQFF. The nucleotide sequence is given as TGTGCCAGCAGCTTGGCGGTTGAGCAGTTCTTC.